This TCR beta chain comes out of a study of early T cells in non-severe SARS-CoV-2 infection. This clonotype occurred a few times. TCRdb re-called the 5' RACE reads through MiXCR, storing one row per CDR3 protein. The sample lists 69,000 or so distinct CDR3 sequences, approximately 4.5% occurring once. This CDR3 has 15 residues. Germline loops: CDR1 KGHDR, CDR2 SFDVKD. V was clipped by 4 bases and J by 1 base, with 10 bases between them. The clonotype originates from an adult who was a healthcare worker with PCR-confirmed SARS-CoV-2 infection or an uninfected control (not recorded which). The donor label of this sample is uncertain. The starting material was whole blood, obtained at baseline. V gene TRBV24-1 combines with J gene TRBJ1-5; D ambiguous. The CDR3 nucleotides are TGTGCCACCAGTGACAAGAGAAAAAGCAATCAGCCCCAGCATTTT. This encodes CATSDKRKSNQPQHF.